This TCR beta chain is from a study of response to subunit inactivated influenza vaccine. Whole-study results and caveats: Authors suggested each seasonal flu vaccination may recruit only limited numbers of new T cells.

This clonotype has a handful of counts. Its specificity is unknown. TCRdb reanalysed the RT-PCR reads using MiXCR and keeps one entry per CDR3 protein. The sample has around 790,000 distinct CDR3 sequences, approximately 21% seen once. The CDR3 consists of 14 residues. The V segment lost 5 bases and the J segment 4 bases; nucleotides outside the gene matches: 6. The V gene's germline CDR1 is LNHDA and CDR2 SQIVND (reference sequence). The clonotype comes from a man aged 50-59 years who received an inactivated influenza vaccine. The gene calls are TRBV19 and TRBJ1-1, with 8 bases identical to TRBD1. The input for sequencing was PBMCs from blood, taken around 5 days after vaccination. The CDR3 region is CASSFRQGSTEAFF. CDR3 in DNA: TGTGCCAGTAGTTTCAGACAGGGGAGCACTGAAGCTTTCTTT.